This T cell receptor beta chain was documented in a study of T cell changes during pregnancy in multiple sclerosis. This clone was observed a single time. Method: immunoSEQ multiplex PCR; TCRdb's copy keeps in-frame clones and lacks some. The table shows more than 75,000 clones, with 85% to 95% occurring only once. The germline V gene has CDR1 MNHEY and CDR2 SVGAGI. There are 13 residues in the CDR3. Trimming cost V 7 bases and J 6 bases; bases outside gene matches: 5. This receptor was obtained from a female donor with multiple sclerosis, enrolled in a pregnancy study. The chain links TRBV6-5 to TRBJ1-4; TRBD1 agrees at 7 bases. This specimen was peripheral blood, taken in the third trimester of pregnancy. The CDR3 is CASTAGGYEKLFF. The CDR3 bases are TGTGCCAGCACGGCAGGGGGGTATGAAAAACTGTTTTTT.